This is a list of T cell receptor beta chains from one sample in a study of T-cell reconstitution after alpha-beta-depleted transplantation in children. TCRdb recomputed calls from the PCR reads with MiXCR, one row per CDR3 protein. The sample has 450,000 to 550,000 distinct CDR3 sequences; about 10% are singletons. The sample was PBMCs, mostly from graft donor cells, taken 180 days after TCRalphabeta/CD19-depleted stem cell transplant. These receptors were taken from a female patient aged 2-10 years who had a stem cell transplant for aplastic anemia, so the T cells may come from the graft donor. Both conserved end residues are part of each CDR3. The order of the fields is clone size, V gene, D gene, J gene, CDR3 protein, CDR3 DNA. A D gene is named only where the DNA matches it firmly. Where a row states a size, it is once, few, many or the class of an expanded clone; other rows omit it.

few	TRBV4-1	TRBD1	TRBJ2-5	CASSQGQQETQYF	TGCGCCAGCAGCCAGGGACAGCAAGAGACCCAGTACTTC
NA	TRBV7-6	TRBD1	TRBJ2-7	CASSQTGERGEQYF	TGTGCCAGCAGCCAGACAGGGGAAAGAGGCGAGCAGTACTTC
few	TRBV20-1	NA	TRBJ2-1	CSARVAGVDYNEQFF	TGCAGTGCTAGAGTTGCCGGGGTTGATTACAATGAGCAGTTCTTC
NA	TRBV28	TRBD2	TRBJ2-5	CASSFSSSGRFVTQYF	TGTGCCAGCAGTTTTAGCTCTAGCGGGAGGTTTGTGACCCAGTACTTC
few	TRBV24-1	TRBD1	TRBJ2-5	CATSDETGGEETQYF	TGTGCCACCAGTGACGAGACAGGGGGGGAAGAGACCCAGTACTTC
NA	TRBV15	NA	TRBJ2-5	CATSPHRTFEETQYF	TGTGCCACCAGCCCCCATAGGACGTTCGAAGAGACCCAGTACTTC
NA	TRBV29-1	TRBD1	TRBJ2-4	CSVAWGTGAKNIQYF	TGCAGCGTCGCTTGGGGGACAGGGGCCAAAAACATTCAGTACTTC
NA	TRBV20-1	TRBD1	TRBJ1-2	CSALGTQGRSYTF	TGCAGTGCTCTCGGTACACAGGGGAGAAGCTACACCTTC
few	TRBV5-1	NA	TRBJ1-1	CASSGTGRGDTEAFF	TGCGCCAGCAGCGGAACAGGGCGCGGGGACACTGAAGCTTTCTTT
few	TRBV6-5	TRBD1	TRBJ2-6	CAISTDRAGLVGANVLTF	TGTGCCATCAGTACTGACAGGGCTGGTCTTGTTGGGGCCAACGTCCTGACTTTC
NA	TRBV19	NA	TRBJ2-7	CASSSGRDEQYF	TGTGCCAGTAGTAGCGGCCGTGACGAGCAGTACTTC
NA	TRBV12-5	NA	TRBJ2-3	CASGSRVLGTDTQYF	TGTGCTAGTGGCTCCAGGGTCCTCGGCACAGATACGCAGTATTTT
NA	TRBV6-1	NA	TRBJ2-2	CASRPRVAGRAGELFF	TGTGCCAGCAGGCCCCGAGTGGCGGGAAGGGCCGGGGAGCTGTTTTTT
few	TRBV12-3/TRBV12-4	NA	TRBJ1-1	CASSYGTTEAFF	TGTGCCAGCAGTTATGGTACCACTGAAGCTTTCTTT
NA	TRBV9	NA	TRBJ2-7	CASSLGPGVVYEQYF	TGTGCCAGCAGCTTAGGCCCGGGTGTCGTTTACGAGCAGTACTTC
many	TRBV12-3/TRBV12-4	TRBD1	TRBJ2-5	CASSFGTGGWETQYF	TGTGCCAGCAGTTTTGGTACAGGGGGCTGGGAGACCCAGTACTTC
NA	TRBV10-3	NA	TRBJ1-3	CAINSGWRNTIYF	TGTGCCATCAACTCAGGGTGGAGGAACACCATATATTTT
NA	TRBV12-3/TRBV12-4	NA	TRBJ2-3	CASSFSQKDFSTDTQYF	TGTGCCAGCAGTTTCAGCCAGAAAGATTTTAGCACAGATACGCAGTATTTT
few	TRBV28	TRBD1	TRBJ2-1	CASSSMARGHRRPSSYNEQFF	TGTGCCAGCAGTTCAATGGCCAGGGGGCATCGGCGGCCCAGCTCCTACAATGAGCAGTTCTTC
few	TRBV5-1	NA	TRBJ2-7	CASSFGGGGYEQYF	TGCGCCAGCAGCTTCGGGGGCGGAGGCTACGAGCAGTACTTC
NA	TRBV4-2	TRBD2	TRBJ2-3	CASSQEREPDTQYF	TGTGCCAGCAGCCAAGAGCGGGAGCCAGATACGCAGTATTTT
many	TRBV28	TRBD1	TRBJ2-1	CASSFLGQGATNEQFF	TGTGCCAGCAGTTTCCTGGGACAGGGAGCCACCAATGAGCAGTTCTTC
NA	TRBV28	NA	TRBJ2-2	CASTDTITGELFF	TGTGCCAGCACCGACACAATCACCGGGGAGCTGTTTTTT
few	TRBV10-3	TRBD1	TRBJ2-7	CAIRVGASGQTSYEQYF	TGTGCCATCAGGGTCGGGGCCTCGGGACAGACTTCGTACGAGCAGTACTTC
NA	TRBV10-3	NA	TRBJ2-7	CAISESSYEQYF	TGTGCCATCAGTGAGTCGAGTTACGAGCAGTACTTC
NA	TRBV7-6	NA	TRBJ1-2	CASSFGAAGSNYGYTF	TGTGCCAGCAGCTTTGGGGCAGCGGGCTCAAACTATGGCTACACCTTC
NA	TRBV7-2	NA	TRBJ1-1	CASSSPGGNTEAFF	TGTGCCAGCAGCTCCCCGGGCGGTAACACTGAAGCTTTCTTT
few	TRBV15	NA	TRBJ1-5	CATSRVPGDRAQYSNQPQHF	TGTGCCACCAGCAGAGTCCCGGGGGATAGGGCACAGTATAGCAATCAGCCCCAGCATTTT
NA	TRBV20-1	NA	TRBJ2-5	CSAFPPRDPPGTQYF	TGCAGTGCCTTCCCACCTCGTGACCCCCCAGGGACCCAGTACTTC
NA	TRBV27	TRBD1	TRBJ1-2	CASSSLTGDHGYTF	TGTGCCAGCAGTTCCCTGACAGGGGACCATGGCTACACCTTC
few	TRBV28	NA	TRBJ2-7	CASSSNLWSGLGFPEYF	TGTGCCAGCAGCTCCAATTTGTGGTCCGGGTTAGGCTTTCCGGAGTACTTC
many	TRBV20-1	NA	TRBJ2-7	CSAPSLSSYEQYF	TGCAGTGCACCTAGCCTGAGCTCCTACGAGCAGTACTTC
NA	TRBV12-3/TRBV12-4	NA	TRBJ1-1	CASSLRAGDPEAFF	TGTGCCAGCAGTTTACGGGCGGGAGACCCTGAAGCTTTCTTT
few	TRBV20-1	NA	TRBJ1-1	CSAWGYTEAFF	TGCAGTGCCTGGGGGTATACTGAAGCTTTCTTT
few	TRBV4-2	NA	TRBJ2-5	CASSQDIQGSSETQYF	TGTGCCAGCAGCCAAGATATTCAGGGGAGTTCGGAGACCCAGTACTTC
many	TRBV4-3	NA	TRBJ2-2	CASSPQVETVTGELFF	TGCGCCAGCAGCCCTCAGGTGGAGACAGTCACCGGGGAGCTGTTTTTT
few	TRBV29-1	TRBD1	TRBJ1-1	CSGNRGRNTEAFF	TGCAGCGGAAACAGGGGGCGGAACACTGAAGCTTTCTTT
NA	TRBV5-1	NA	TRBJ2-3	CASSFISDGTDTQYF	TGCGCCAGCAGCTTTATATCGGATGGCACAGATACGCAGTATTTT
NA	TRBV5-1	NA	TRBJ2-3	CASSGLRFTDTQYF	TGCGCCAGCAGCGGATTACGGTTCACAGATACGCAGTATTTT
NA	TRBV27	NA	TRBJ2-7	CASSARDGEQYF	TGTGCCAGCAGTGCCCGGGACGGCGAGCAGTACTTC
few	TRBV20-1	NA	TRBJ2-5	CSASPGAQETQYF	TGCAGTGCCAGCCCCGGGGCCCAAGAGACCCAGTACTTC
few	TRBV9	TRBD2	TRBJ2-3	CASSVWAAGTSGGMGDTQYF	TGTGCCAGCAGCGTATGGGCTGCGGGGACTAGCGGGGGCATGGGAGATACGCAGTATTTT
few	TRBV4-3	TRBD1	TRBJ1-5	CASSRRDRVQPQHF	TGCGCCAGCAGCCGACGGGACAGGGTACAGCCCCAGCATTTT
few	TRBV5-1	NA	TRBJ2-7	CASSLGGVGFYEQYF	TGCGCCAGCAGCTTGGGCGGGGTGGGGTTCTACGAGCAGTACTTC
few	TRBV7-9	TRBD2	TRBJ2-1	CASSPERGRFAYNEQFF	TGTGCCAGCAGCCCCGAGCGCGGGAGATTCGCCTACAATGAGCAGTTCTTC
few	TRBV20-1	TRBD2	TRBJ2-1	CSASGRLAGNNEQFF	TGCAGTGCTAGCGGTAGACTAGCGGGAAACAATGAGCAGTTCTTC